Presented here are 24 T cell receptor beta chains from one specimen sequenced in a study of cytomegalovirus exposure and HLA in healthy donors. Both 60 Vbeta primers and 13 Jbeta primers went into the PCR. Profiled with immunoSEQ multiplex PCR; TCRdb holds only in-frame clones, not every one. Here the sample spans some 130,000 clones, about 70% being singletons. The sample comprised PBMCs. Receptors were obtained from a middle-aged man in good health and CMV-seronegative.

This clone was observed once. V is TRBV18 and J is TRBJ2-5, with 9 bases matching TRBD1. Germline loops: CDR1 KGHSH, CDR2 LQKENI. The CDR3 totals 16 residues. With V trimmed by 6 bases and J by 2 bases, 10 bases remained unmatched. This CDR3 reads CASSPRAGQGQETQYF. The CDR3 DNA is TGTGCCAGCTCCCCCCGCGCAGGACAGGGGCAAGAGACCCAGTACTTC.

The V call is TRBV6-5, the J call TRBJ2-1, with D maybe TRBD2 (7 bases). Trimming took 2 bases from V and 9 from J, leaving 17 bases between them. Germline lookup yields CDR1 MNHEY and CDR2 SVGAGI. This CDR3 region has 15 residues. DNA for the CDR3: TGTGCCAGCAGTTACGCGGGAGAAAGGGGGGTTGAGCAGTTCTTC. As protein: CASSYAGERGVEQFF.

V and J are TRBV18 and TRBJ2-1; 9 nucleotides align to TRBD1. Germline V lookup: CDR1 KGHSH, CDR2 LQKENI. The length of the CDR3 is 15 residues. The V gene end was trimmed by 3 bases and the J gene end by 9 bases; junction bases not matched to a gene: 9. As DNA, the CDR3 is TGTGCCAGCTCACCTGGGACAGGGCGACTAGGTGAGCAGTTCTTC. Protein sequence: CASSPGTGRLGEQFF.

The gene calls are TRBV19 and TRBJ1-1, with 10 bases identical to TRBD1. The CDR3 runs to 14 residues. Germline V gene lookup returns CDR1 LNHDA and CDR2 SQIVND (reference sequence). V trimming: 5 bases; J trimming: 5 bases; junction bases outside the gene matches: 5. CDR3 sequence (DNA): TGTGCCAGTAGTCGACAGGGGGCCGGAACTGAAGCTTTCTTT. Its translation: CASSRQGAGTEAFF.

The CDR3 here is CASSPGTSGTDTQYF. The CDR3 nucleotides read TGTGCCAGCAGCCCAGGGACTAGCGGGACAGATACGCAGTATTTT. The chain has TRBV7-3 and TRBJ2-3, with TRBD2 matching over 12 bases. Germline V gene lookup returns CDR1 SGHTA and CDR2 FQGTGA. The V and J ends lost 5 bases and 3 bases, in that order; junction bases with no gene match: 3. The CDR3 has 15 residues.

V and J are TRBV29-1 and TRBJ2-3, with TRBD2 matching over 9 bases. The CDR3 loop spans 14 amino acids. Germline V gene sequence: CDR1 SQVTM, CDR2 ANQGSEA. V trimming: 3 bases; J trimming: 3 bases; junction bases outside the gene matches: 4. The DNA of the CDR3 is TGCAGCGTTGATGCTAGCGGGGTTACAGATACGCAGTATTTT. This gives the protein CSVDASGVTDTQYF.

V and J are TRBV28 and TRBJ2-7; 9 bases are shared with TRBD1. The CDR3 contains 15 residues. V was clipped by 5 bases and J by 2 bases; unmatched bases: 7. Per germline, CDR1 MDHEN and CDR2 SYDVKM. CDR3 residues: CASSTTGGRAYEQYF. The CDR3 DNA follows: TGTGCCAGCAGTACAACAGGGGGCAGGGCCTACGAGCAGTACTTC.

The chain recombines TRBV6-4 with TRBJ1-2; TRBD1 is a possible D gene (5 bases). V lost 2 bases to trimming and J lost 8 bases, with 9 bases between them. In germline, CDR1 is MRHNA, CDR2 SNTAGT. The CDR3 contains 12 residues. For the CDR3, the DNA is TGTGCCAGCAGTGACAATGGGGGGGGCTACACCTTC. Protein product: CASSDNGGGYTF.

The chain joins TRBV7-9 to TRBJ2-1; D is undetermined. With 1 base removed from V and 4 bases from J, the gap between germline ends came to 5 bases. Germline V lookup: CDR1 SEHNR, CDR2 FQNEAQ (reference sequence). This CDR3 contains 13 residues. CDR3 sequence: CASSLVRYNEQFF. The DNA for the CDR3 is TGTGCCAGCAGCTTAGTTCGGTACAATGAGCAGTTCTTC.

The chain has TRBV30 and TRBJ2-3; 13 bases agree with TRBD2. Per germline, CDR1 GTSNPN and CDR2 SVGIG (reference sequence). Losses at the gene ends were 1 base for V and 6 bases for J; bases not matched to a gene: 7. The CDR3 sequence is 16 residues long. CDR3 sequence: CAWSDTSGGARDTQYF. As DNA, the CDR3 is TGTGCCTGGAGTGATACTAGCGGGGGGGCAAGGGATACGCAGTATTTT.

V usage is TRBV13 and J usage is TRBJ1-1, with D tentatively TRBD1 (6 bases). Trimming stripped 3 bases from V and 2 bases from J, with 19 bases between. The CDR3 has 17 amino acids. Germline values: CDR1 PRHDT, CDR2 FYEKMQ (reference sequence). The CDR3 loop reads CASSLSVPGDINTEAFF. The CDR3, as DNA: TGTGCCAGCAGCTTGTCTGTTCCCGGGGACATAAACACTGAAGCTTTCTTT.

The genes are TRBV4-1 and TRBJ2-2, with D perhaps TRBD2 (7 bases). Germline CDR1 MGHRA, CDR2 YSYEKL. V was trimmed by 0 bases and J by 3 bases, leaving 17 bases between them. The CDR3 is 18 amino acids. CDR3 coding DNA: TGCGCCAGCAGCCAAGATGTATGGGGGAGGGGGGACACCGGGGAGCTGTTTTTT. It codes for CASSQDVWGRGDTGELFF.

The chain combines TRBV6-5 with TRBJ2-4; D is perhaps TRBD1 (5 bases). Germline V lookup: CDR1 MNHEY, CDR2 SVGAGI. Trimming left V 0 bases short and J 8 bases short, with 11 bases between. There are 14 residues in the CDR3. CDR3 protein: CASSYSGQGYIQYF. The CDR3 bases are TGTGCCAGCAGTTACTCAGGCCAGGGTTACATTCAGTACTTC.

J is TRBJ2-7 and V is TRBV28; TRBD1 matches at 11 bases. The V and J ends lost 5 bases and 2 bases, in that order; junction bases with no gene match: 2. Germline values: CDR1 MDHEN, CDR2 SYDVKM. The CDR3 length is 14 residues. The CDR3 here is CASSGTGGTYEQYF. The CDR3 bases are TGTGCCAGCAGTGGGACAGGGGGGACCTACGAGCAGTACTTC. The variable domain in full, with the rest retrieved from reference TRBV28 and TRBJ2-7, is DVKVTQSSRYLVKRTGEKVFLECVQDMDHENMFWYRQDPGLGLRLIYFSYDVKMKEKGDIPEGYSVSREKKERFSLILESASTNQTSMYLCASSGTGGTYEQYFGPGTRLTVT.

A few counts support this clone. The genes are TRBV4-3 and TRBJ1-1; D is ambiguous. Germline V gene lookup returns CDR1 LGHNA and CDR2 YSLEER. V was trimmed by 0 bases and J by 2 bases, leaving 10 bases between them. The CDR3 is made up of 15 amino acids. Written as DNA, the CDR3 is TGCGCCAGCAGCCAAGAGCCAGATTCTAACACTGAAGCTTTCTTT. Encoded protein: CASSQEPDSNTEAFF.

The chain links TRBV10-2 to TRBJ2-1; a possible D gene is TRBD2 (6 bases). V dropped 6 bases and J dropped 15 bases, with 24 bases sitting between them. The CDR3 has 14 residues. Germline lookup yields CDR1 WSHSY and CDR2 SAAADI. The CDR3, as DNA: TGCGCCAGCAGCGGGATGGTGGTAGCGGATACGGGGTTCTTC. It yields the protein CASSGMVVADTGFF.

V usage is TRBV12-5 and J usage is TRBJ2-5; D unclear. Germline V gene sequence: CDR1 LGHNT, CDR2 FRNRAP. The ends were cut back, 3 bases at V and 9 bases at J, with 5 bases in the middle. The CDR3 consists of 10 residues. CDR3: CASGFQAQYF. CDR3 DNA sequence: TGTGCTAGTGGTTTTCAGGCCCAGTACTTC.

The V gene is TRBV7-9, the J gene TRBJ1-3; no clear D. Looked up from germline, CDR1 is SEHNR and CDR2 is FQNEAQ (reference sequence). Trimming took off 5 bases at V and 4 bases at J, with 12 bases between the two ends. The CDR3 is made up of 14 amino acids. DNA of the CDR3: TGTGCCAGCAGCGTTCAGGCGGGCGGAAACACCATATATTTT. It yields the protein CASSVQAGGNTIYF.

The rearrangement joins TRBV28 to TRBJ2-7, with TRBD2 identical over 15 bases. This CDR3 spans 15 amino acids. Trimming took 5 bases from V and 7 from J; bases not matched to a gene: 6. The germline V gene encodes CDR1 MDHEN and CDR2 SYDVKM. The CDR3 DNA sequence: TGTGCCAGCAGTGGGGGGACTAGCGGGAGGTTGGAGCAGTACTTC. Protein sequence: CASSGGTSGRLEQYF.

The chain joins TRBV25-1 to TRBJ2-3, with a possible D match to TRBD2 (6 bases). V lost 1 base and J 9 bases, leaving 8 bases between the germline ends. This CDR3 has 12 amino acids. Germline V gene sequence: CDR1 MGHDK, CDR2 SYGVNS. The CDR3 coding sequence is TGTGCCAGCAGTGAATTTGGGGGGACGCAGTATTTT. Translated: CASSEFGGTQYF.

V gene TRBV4-1 combines with J gene TRBJ2-5; the match to TRBD2 covers 7 bases. The V and J ends lost 10 bases and 2 bases, in that order; junction bases with no gene match: 13. The CDR3 is 15 amino acids. Germline V CDR1 and CDR2: MGHRA, YSYEKL. The CDR3 spells CATTRGSGLQETQYF. The CDR3 DNA follows: TGCGCCACCACCCGGGGTAGCGGGTTACAAGAGACCCAGTACTTC.

CDR3 bases: TGTGCCAGCAGAAAGACTAGCGGGGTCACAGATACGCAGTATTTT. Translation: CASRKTSGVTDTQYF. V is TRBV2 and J is TRBJ2-3; 11 nucleotides agree with TRBD2. This CDR3 comprises 15 residues. The V gene end was trimmed by 6 bases and the J gene end by 2 bases; junction bases not matched to a gene: 4. Germline CDR1 is SNHLY and CDR2 is FYNNEI.

The rearrangement joins TRBV5-4 to TRBJ1-2, with 9 bases that match TRBD1. With V trimmed by 0 bases and J by 3 bases, 3 bases remained unmatched. CDR3 size: 15 residues. Germline V gene sequence: CDR1 SGHNT, CDR2 YYREEE (reference sequence). CDR3 region: CASSLGTGAYYGYTF. The CDR3 DNA reads TGTGCCAGCAGCTTGGGGACAGGGGCCTACTATGGCTACACCTTC. The whole variable domain, remainder taken from reference TRBV5-4 and TRBJ1-2, is ETGVTQSPTHLIKTRGQQVTLRCSSQSGHNTVSWYQQALGQGPQFIFQYYREEENGRGNFPPRFSGLQFPNYSSELNVNALELDDSALYLCASSLGTGAYYGYTFGSGTRLTVV.

The chain combines TRBV6-1 with TRBJ1-1; D not resolved. Germline V lookup: CDR1 MNHNS, CDR2 SASEGT. V was shortened by 7 bases and J by 6 bases, with 15 bases between the two germline ends. The CDR3 consists of 13 residues. DNA for the CDR3: TGTGCCAGCAAACCCGAGGTCACTGCTGAAGCTTTCTTT. Translated: CASKPEVTAEAFF.